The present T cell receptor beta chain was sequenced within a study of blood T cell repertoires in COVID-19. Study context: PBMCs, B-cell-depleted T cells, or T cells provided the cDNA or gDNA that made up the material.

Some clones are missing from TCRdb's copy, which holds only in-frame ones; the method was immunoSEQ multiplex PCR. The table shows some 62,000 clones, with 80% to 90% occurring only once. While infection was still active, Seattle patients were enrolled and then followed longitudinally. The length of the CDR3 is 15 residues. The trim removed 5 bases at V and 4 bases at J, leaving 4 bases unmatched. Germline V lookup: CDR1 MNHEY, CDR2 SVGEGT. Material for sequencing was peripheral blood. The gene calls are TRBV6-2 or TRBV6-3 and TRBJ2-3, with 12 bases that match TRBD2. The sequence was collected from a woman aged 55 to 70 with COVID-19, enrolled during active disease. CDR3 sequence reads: CASSPRTSGADTQYF. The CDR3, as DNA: TGTGCCAGCAGTCCGCGGACTAGCGGGGCAGATACGCAGTATTTT.